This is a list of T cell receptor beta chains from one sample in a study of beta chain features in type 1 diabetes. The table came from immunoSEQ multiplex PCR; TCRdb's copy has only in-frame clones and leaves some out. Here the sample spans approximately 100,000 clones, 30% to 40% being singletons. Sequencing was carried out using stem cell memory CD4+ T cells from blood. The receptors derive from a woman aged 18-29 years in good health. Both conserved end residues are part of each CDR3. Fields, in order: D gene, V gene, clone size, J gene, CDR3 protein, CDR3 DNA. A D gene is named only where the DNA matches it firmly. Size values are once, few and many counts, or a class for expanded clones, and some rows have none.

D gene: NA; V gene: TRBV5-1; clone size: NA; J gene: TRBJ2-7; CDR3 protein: CASKAWFDSQGIYEQYF; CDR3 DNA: TGCGCCAGCAAGGCTTGGTTCGACAGCCAGGGGATCTACGAGCAGTACTTC
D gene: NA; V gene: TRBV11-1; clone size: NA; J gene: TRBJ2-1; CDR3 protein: CASSLALVPYNEQFF; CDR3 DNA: TGTGCCAGCAGCTTAGCCCTAGTCCCCTACAATGAGCAGTTCTTC
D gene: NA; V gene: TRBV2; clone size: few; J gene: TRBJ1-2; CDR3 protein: CASSRGSAVNYGYTF; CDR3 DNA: TGTGCCAGCAGTAGGGGCTCGGCGGTAAACTATGGCTACACCTTC
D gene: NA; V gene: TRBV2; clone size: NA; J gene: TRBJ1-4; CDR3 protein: CASSEGEANEKLFF; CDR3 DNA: TGTGCCAGCAGTGAGGGGGAGGCTAATGAAAAACTGTTTTTT
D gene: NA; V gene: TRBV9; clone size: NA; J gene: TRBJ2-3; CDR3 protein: CASSVGQLNIQSTDTQYF; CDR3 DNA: TGTGCCAGCAGCGTAGGACAGTTAAACATACAAAGCACAGATACGCAGTATTTT
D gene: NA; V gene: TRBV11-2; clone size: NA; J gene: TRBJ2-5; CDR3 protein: CASSRAGETQYF; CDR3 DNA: TGTGCCAGCAGCCGGGCGGGAGAGACCCAGTACTTC
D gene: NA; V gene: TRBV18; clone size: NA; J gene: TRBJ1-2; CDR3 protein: CASSPRGGTLDF; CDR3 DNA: TGTGCCAGCTCACCGCGGGGCGGGACCCTCGACTTC
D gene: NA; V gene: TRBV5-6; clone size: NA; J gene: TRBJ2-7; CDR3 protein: CASSFRRNEQYF; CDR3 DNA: TGTGCCAGCAGCTTCAGGCGAAACGAGCAGTACTTC
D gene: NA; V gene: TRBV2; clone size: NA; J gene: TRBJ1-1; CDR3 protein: CASSESAGWRSTEAFF; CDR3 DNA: TGTGCCAGCAGTGAATCCGCAGGGTGGCGGAGCACTGAAGCTTTCTTT
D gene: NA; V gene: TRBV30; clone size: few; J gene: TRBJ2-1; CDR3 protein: CSQNSYNEQFF; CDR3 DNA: TGTTCCCAGAACTCCTACAATGAGCAGTTCTTC
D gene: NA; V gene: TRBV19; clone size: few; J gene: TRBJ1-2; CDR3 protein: CASSASNSYSSDYGYTF; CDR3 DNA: TGTGCCAGTAGTGCGAGTAATTCGTACTCTAGCGACTATGGCTACACCTTC
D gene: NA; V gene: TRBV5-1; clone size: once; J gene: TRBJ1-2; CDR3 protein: CASSLEEGGRAGYTF; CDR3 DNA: TGCGCCAGCAGCTTGGAGGAGGGGGGGCGCGCTGGCTACACCTTC
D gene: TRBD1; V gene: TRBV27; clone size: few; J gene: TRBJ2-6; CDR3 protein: CASSATLTGGPGANVLTF; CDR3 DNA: TGTGCCAGCAGTGCCACCTTAACAGGGGGCCCTGGGGCCAACGTCCTGACTTTC
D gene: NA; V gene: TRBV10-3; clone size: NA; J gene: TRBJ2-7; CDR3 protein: CAIGGTYEQYF; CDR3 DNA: TGTGCCATCGGGGGGACCTACGAGCAGTACTTC
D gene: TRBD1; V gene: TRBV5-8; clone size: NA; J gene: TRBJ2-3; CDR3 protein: CASTMTGHSTDTQYF; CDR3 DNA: TGTGCCAGCACCATGACAGGGCATAGCACAGATACGCAGTATTTT
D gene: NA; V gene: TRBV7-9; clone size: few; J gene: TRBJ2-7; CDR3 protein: CASSSPPGHSYEQYF; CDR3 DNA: TGTGCCAGCAGCTCACCTCCCGGACACAGCTACGAGCAGTACTTC
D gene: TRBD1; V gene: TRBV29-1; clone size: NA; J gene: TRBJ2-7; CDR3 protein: CSAGGRHRGPYEQYF; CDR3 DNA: TGCAGCGCTGGGGGCCGGCACAGGGGACCCTACGAGCAGTACTTC
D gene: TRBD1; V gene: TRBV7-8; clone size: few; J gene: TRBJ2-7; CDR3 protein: CASSFRDRDLYEQYF; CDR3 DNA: TGTGCCAGCAGCTTCCGGGACAGGGATCTCTACGAGCAGTACTTC
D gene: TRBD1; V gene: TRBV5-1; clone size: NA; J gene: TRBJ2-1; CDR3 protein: CASSPGQGISYNEQFF; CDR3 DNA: TGCGCCAGCAGCCCAGGACAGGGGATATCCTACAATGAGCAGTTCTTC
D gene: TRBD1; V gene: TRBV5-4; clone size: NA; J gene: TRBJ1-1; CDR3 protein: CASRPGQVMNTEAFF; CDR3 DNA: TGTGCCAGCAGACCGGGACAGGTCATGAACACTGAAGCTTTCTTT
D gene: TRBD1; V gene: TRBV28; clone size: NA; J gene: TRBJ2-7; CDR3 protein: CASSVTGTGKAYEQYF; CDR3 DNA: TGTGCCAGCAGTGTTACCGGGACAGGGAAGGCCTACGAGCAGTACTTC
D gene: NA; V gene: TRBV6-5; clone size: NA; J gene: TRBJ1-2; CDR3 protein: CASSYSRQGHGYTF; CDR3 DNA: TGTGCCAGCAGTTACTCAAGGCAGGGGCATGGCTACACCTTC
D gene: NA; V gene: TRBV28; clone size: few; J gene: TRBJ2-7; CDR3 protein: CASSLTNPYEQYF; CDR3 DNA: TGTGCCAGCAGTCTAACTAACCCCTACGAGCAGTACTTC
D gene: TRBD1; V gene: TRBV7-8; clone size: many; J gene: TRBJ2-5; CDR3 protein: CASSPSDRVYQETQYF; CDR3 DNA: TGTGCCAGCAGCCCCTCGGACAGGGTGTACCAAGAGACCCAGTACTTC
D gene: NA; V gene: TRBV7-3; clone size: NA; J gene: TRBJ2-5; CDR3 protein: CASSLGTSVLETQYF; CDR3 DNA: TGTGCCAGCAGCCTCGGGACTTCGGTTCTGGAGACCCAGTACTTC
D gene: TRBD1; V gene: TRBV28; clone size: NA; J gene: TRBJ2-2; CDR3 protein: CASRAQGTTGELFF; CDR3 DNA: TGTGCCAGCAGAGCACAGGGGACGACCGGGGAGCTGTTTTTT
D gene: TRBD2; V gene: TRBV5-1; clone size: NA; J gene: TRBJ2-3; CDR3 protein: CASVPSGRVDTQYF; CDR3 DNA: TGCGCCAGCGTCCCCAGCGGGAGAGTGGATACGCAGTATTTT
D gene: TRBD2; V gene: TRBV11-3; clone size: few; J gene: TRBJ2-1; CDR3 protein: CASSPRGTSGSNEQFF; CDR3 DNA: TGTGCCAGCAGCCCGAGAGGGACTAGCGGGAGCAATGAGCAGTTCTTC
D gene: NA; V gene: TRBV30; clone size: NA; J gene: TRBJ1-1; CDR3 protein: CAWSPSRNTEAFF; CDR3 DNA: TGTGCCTGGAGCCCCTCCAGGAACACTGAAGCTTTCTTT
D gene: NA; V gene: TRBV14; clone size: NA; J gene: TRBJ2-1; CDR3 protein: CASTSEPFGEQFF; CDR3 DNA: TGTGCCAGCACCTCGGAACCTTTCGGGGAGCAGTTCTTC
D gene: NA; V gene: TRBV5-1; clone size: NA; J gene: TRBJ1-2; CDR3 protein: CASRSSGVNYGYTF; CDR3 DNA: TGCGCCAGCAGATCTTCAGGGGTAAACTATGGCTACACCTTC
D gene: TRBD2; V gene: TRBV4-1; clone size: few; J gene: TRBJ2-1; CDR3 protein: CASSQVASGRAGFSYNEQFF; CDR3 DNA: TGCGCCAGCAGCCAAGTCGCTAGCGGGAGGGCCGGGTTTAGCTACAATGAGCAGTTCTTC
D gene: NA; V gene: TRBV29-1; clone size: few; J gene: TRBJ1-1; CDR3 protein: CSVDWLLVMNTEAFF; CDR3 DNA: TGCAGCGTTGACTGGCTTTTGGTAATGAACACTGAAGCTTTCTTT
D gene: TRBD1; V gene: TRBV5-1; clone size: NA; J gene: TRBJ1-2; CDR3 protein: CASSPGTVYGYTF; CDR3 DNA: TGCGCCAGCAGCCCTGGGACAGTTTACGGCTACACCTTC
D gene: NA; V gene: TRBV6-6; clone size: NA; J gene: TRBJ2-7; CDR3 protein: CASSYPLGGLGEQYF; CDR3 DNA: TGTGCCAGCAGTTACCCTTTAGGGGGTCTTGGAGAGCAGTACTTC
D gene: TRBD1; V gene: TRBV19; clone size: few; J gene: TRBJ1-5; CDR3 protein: CASSPRDRARNQPQHF; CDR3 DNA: TGTGCCAGTAGTCCCCGGGACAGGGCGCGTAATCAGCCCCAGCATTTT
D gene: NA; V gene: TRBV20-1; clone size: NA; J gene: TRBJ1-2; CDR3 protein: CSARERGTF; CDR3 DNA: TGCAGTGCTAGAGAGAGGGGGACCTTC
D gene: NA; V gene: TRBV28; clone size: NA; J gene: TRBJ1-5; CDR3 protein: CASTLGRYSNQPQHF; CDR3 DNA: TGTGCCAGCACCTTGGGGCGTTATAGCAATCAGCCCCAGCATTTT
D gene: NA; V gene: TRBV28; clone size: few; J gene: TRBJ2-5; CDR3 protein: CASSIPGPGQETQYF; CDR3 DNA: TGTGCCAGCAGCATCCCCGGACCGGGACAAGAGACCCAGTACTTC
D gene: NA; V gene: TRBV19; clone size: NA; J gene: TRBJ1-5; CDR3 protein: CASSFSTGRRQPQHF; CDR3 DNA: TGTGCCAGTAGTTTTAGTACAGGGCGGCGACAGCCCCAGCATTTT
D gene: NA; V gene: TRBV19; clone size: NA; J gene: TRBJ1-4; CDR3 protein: CASSPQGFKEKLFF; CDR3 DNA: TGTGCCAGTAGTCCACAGGGTTTTAAGGAAAAACTGTTTTTT
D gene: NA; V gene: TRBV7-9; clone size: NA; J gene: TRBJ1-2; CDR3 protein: CASSPPTGEWYGYTF; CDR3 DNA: TGTGCCAGCAGCCCCCCGACAGGTGAATGGTATGGCTACACCTTC
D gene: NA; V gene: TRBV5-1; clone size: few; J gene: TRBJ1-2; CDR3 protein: CASSGSSSNYGYTF; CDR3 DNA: TGCGCCAGCAGCGGGAGCAGTTCTAACTATGGCTACACCTTC
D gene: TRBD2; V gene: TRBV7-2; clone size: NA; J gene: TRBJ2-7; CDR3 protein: CASSLGAGVNYEQYF; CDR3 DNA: TGTGCCAGCAGCTTAGGAGCGGGAGTGAACTACGAGCAGTACTTC
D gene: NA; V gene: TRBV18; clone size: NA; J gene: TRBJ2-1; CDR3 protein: CASSPGGGPSNEQFF; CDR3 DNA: TGTGCCAGCTCACCGGGCGGAGGCCCGAGCAATGAGCAGTTCTTC
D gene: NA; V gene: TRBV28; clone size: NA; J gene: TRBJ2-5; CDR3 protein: CASSSLRFSYF; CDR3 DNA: TGTGCCAGCAGTTCATTGAGGTTTTCGTACTTC